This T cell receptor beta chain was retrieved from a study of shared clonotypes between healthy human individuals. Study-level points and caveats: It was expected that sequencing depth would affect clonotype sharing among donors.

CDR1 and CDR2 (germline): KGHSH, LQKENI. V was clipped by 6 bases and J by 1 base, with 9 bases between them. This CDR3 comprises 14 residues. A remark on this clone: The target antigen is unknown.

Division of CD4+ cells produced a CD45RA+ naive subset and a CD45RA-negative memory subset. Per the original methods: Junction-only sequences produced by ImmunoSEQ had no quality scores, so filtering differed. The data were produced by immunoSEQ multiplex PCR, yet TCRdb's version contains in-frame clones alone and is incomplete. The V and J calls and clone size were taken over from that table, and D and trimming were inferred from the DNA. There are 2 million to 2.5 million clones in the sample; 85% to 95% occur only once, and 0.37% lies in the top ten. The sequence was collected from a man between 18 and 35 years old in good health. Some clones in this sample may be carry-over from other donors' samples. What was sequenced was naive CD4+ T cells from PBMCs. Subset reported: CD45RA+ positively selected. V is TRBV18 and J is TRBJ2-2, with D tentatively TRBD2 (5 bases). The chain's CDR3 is CASSMDWNTGELFF. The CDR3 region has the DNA TGTGCCAGCTCCATGGACTGGAACACCGGGGAGCTGTTTTTT.